What follows describes a single T cell receptor beta chain. V was clipped by 3 bases and J by 7 bases; unmatched bases: 9. This CDR3 is built from 16 residues. The V gene's germline CDR1 is SGHDT and CDR2 YYEEEE. In the authors' methods: Estimation of nucleated cell counts relied on the amplification of reference gene primers. Assay: immunoSEQ multiplex PCR; the TCRdb copy retains only in-frame clones and omits some. Clonal size and the V and J genes are those of that table, whereas D and trimming came from the DNA. The sample holds some 250,000 clones, roughly 86% seen once. The data originate from a study of blood T cell repertoires in COVID-19. As for the study in general: Samples taken during acute and convalescent COVID-19 were collected in the United States, Italy and Spain. PBMCs, B-cell-depleted T cells, or T cells were the source of the cDNA or gDNA that made up the material.

The clonotype comes from a woman in her 30s who had recovered from COVID-19. Sequencing was performed on peripheral blood. The rearrangement links TRBV5-6 to TRBJ1-6, with TRBD1 identical over 8 bases. The CDR3 DNA sequence: TGTGCCAGCAGCTCGTACAGGGGGGACCGGAATTCACCCCTCCACTTT. It codes for CASSSYRGDRNSPLHF. The full variable domain, with the rest looked up from reference TRBV5-6 and TRBJ1-6, is DAGVTQSPTHLIKTRGQQVTLRCSPKSGHDTVSWYQQALGQGPQFIFQYYEEEERQRGNFPDRFSGHQFPNYSSELNVNALLLGDSALYLCASSSYRGDRNSPLHFGNGTRLTVT.